This T cell receptor beta chain was observed in a study of blood T cell repertoires in COVID-19 (dated by TCRdb to 2020 to 2022). In the study overall: Collaborator samples came from the United States, Italy and Spain and covered acute and convalescent phases of COVID-19. The prospective study material was composed of cDNA or gDNA derived from T cells, B-cell-depleted T cells, or PBMCs. The dataset comprised deeply sampled blood TCRbeta repertoires from subjects exposed to, actively infected with, or recovered from COVID-19. The repertoires were released in a freely available public database meant as a resource for research on the immune response to SARS-CoV-2. The samples were drawn from two sources: the first 160 participants of the ongoing ImmuneRACE study, and 1,000 to 1,500 subjects contributed by 6 global collaborators. Sample metadata almost always included a de-identified subject ID, COVID-19 status, age in years and sex. Where available, HLA class I and class II types were taken from metadata supplied by the sample provider and were not determined by assay-based typing. What the authors observed across the whole study: The quantity of clinical and demographic metadata differed by source and by participant and was supplied without curation.

The CDR3 measures 15 amino acids from cysteine to phenylalanine. The CDR3 DNA has 45 bases and is translated from base 1. V loses 7 bases of germline sequence and J loses 3 bases, and the interval between the two ends is 19 bases. The germline V gene (reference sequence) sets CDR1 to SGHNT and CDR2 to YYREEE. The collaborating institutions used their own protocols to collect whole blood in K2EDTA tubes. For TCRbeta analysis, collaborators shipped samples in one of three forms: frozen whole blood, isolated PBMCs, or DNA extracted from either of those sample types. TCRbeta CDR3 regions were amplified from genomic DNA by means of the immunoSEQ Assay, a bias-controlled multiplex PCR. From the authors' description of their analysis: Nucleated cell counts per sample were estimated from amplification of reference gene primers within the assay. Sequence reads were collapsed and filtered to measure the absolute abundance of every unique TCRbeta CDR3 rearrangement. For each sample, productive Simpson clonality was calculated as the square root of Simpson's diversity index across productive rearrangements. The table was pulled from immuneACCESS by TCRdb, which kept in-frame rearrangements only. Such tables lose some clones; where checked, under half of the loss comes from unresolved V genes, and the rest has no known cause. The DNA was the basis for D and trimming; V, J and clone size are from that table. The sample table holds fewer than 120,000 clones, of which around 90% were seen once. The top ten clones comprise roughly 5% of the sample.

Concerning this clone: This clone's antigen is unknown. No base quality information exists; no much larger clone differs at one position.

This sequence uses TRBV5-4 and TRBJ1-1, and possibly TRBD1, on 5 matching bases. This receptor was identified in a human donor in a cohort sampled during active COVID-19. Sequenced: peripheral blood. The DNA reads as follows: TGTGCCAGCCAGAAGGGGAGGTCTGGGGACACTGAAGCTTTCTTT. It codes for CASQKGRSGDTEAFF.